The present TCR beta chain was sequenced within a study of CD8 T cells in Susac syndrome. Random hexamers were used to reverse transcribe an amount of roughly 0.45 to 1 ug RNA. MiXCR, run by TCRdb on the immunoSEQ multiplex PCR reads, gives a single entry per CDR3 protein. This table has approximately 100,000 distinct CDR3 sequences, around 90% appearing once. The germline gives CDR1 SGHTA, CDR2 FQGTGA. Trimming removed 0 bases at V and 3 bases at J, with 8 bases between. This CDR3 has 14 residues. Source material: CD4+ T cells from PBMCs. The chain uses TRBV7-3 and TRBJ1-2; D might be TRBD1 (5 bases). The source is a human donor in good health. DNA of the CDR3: TGTGCCAGCAGCTTAACCAGGGATGACTATGGCTACACCTTC. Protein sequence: CASSLTRDDYGYTF.